This TCR beta chain was captured in a study of metastatic and nonmetastatic thyroid tumors. Study-level background: Blood and tumor or nodule tissue repertoires from malignant and benign thyroid patients were compared. Findings and limits, study-wide: In blood and tumor, TCR beta diversity was reportedly significantly higher in malignant thyroid tumors than in benign nodules.

V was pared by 6 bases and J by 6 bases, with 5 bases of the junction left unmatched. Germline CDR1 and CDR2: LNHDA and SQIVND (reference sequence). The CDR3 loop spans 12 amino acids. On this clone: Its antigen remains unidentified.

Thyroid surgery was performed in patients who had received no treatment beforehand. Study processing details: A distant-metastasis classifier for papillary thyroid cancer was built using CDR3 differences across clinicopathological groups. TCRdb recomputed clones from the PCR reads via MiXCR. TCRdb's processing, not the authors', yielded these V and J calls. The data hold some 84,000 clones, with about 9.1% observed a single time. The rearrangement uses TRBV19 and TRBJ2-7, with 7 nucleotides matching TRBD1. The sequenced sample consisted of blood. The receptor was isolated from a female donor with papillary thyroid cancer or a benign thyroid nodule (not recorded which). Some clones in this sample may be carry-over from other donors' samples. The CDR3 DNA follows: TGTGCCAGTAGCCAAGGGACAGCCGAGCAGTACTTC. As protein: CASSQGTAEQYF.